This TCR beta chain was recorded in a study of blood T cell repertoires in COVID-19. Original handling: The assay estimated nucleated cells by amplifying reference gene primers. Libraries were prepared by immunoSEQ multiplex PCR; TCRdb keeps only in-frame clonotypes and omits some of them. From that table come the V and J calls and clone size; the DNA was used to work out D and trimming. In the table there are roughly 220,000 clones, 65% to 85% of which are singletons. V was clipped by 0 bases and J by 0 bases, with 6 bases between them. Germline V gives CDR1 SGHRS, CDR2 YFSETQ. This CDR3 is built from 15 residues.

The sequence was obtained from a man younger than 45 with acute COVID-19. Sequenced material: PBMCs or T cells enriched from blood (not recorded which). The rearrangement links TRBV5-1 to TRBJ2-2, with D unresolved. CDR3: CASSLGASNTGELFF. The CDR3 coding sequence is TGCGCCAGCAGCTTGGGGGCCTCGAACACCGGGGAGCTGTTTTTT.